Shown below are 21 T cell receptor beta chains from a single sample sequenced in a study of T cells in Graves' hyperthyroidism and ophthalmopathy. TCR beta CDR3 regions were amplified from RNA. Using the HTBI primer set, a first-round RT-PCR was run on the TCR CDR3. MiXCR, run by TCRdb on the multiplex PCR reads, gives a single entry per CDR3 protein. Of around 280,000 distinct CDR3 sequences listed, about 14% are singletons. The sample comprised blood. The source of these receptors is a woman younger than 45 with Graves' hyperthyroidism that later progressed to Graves' ophthalmopathy.

Ten or more counts support this clonotype. J is TRBJ2-7 and V is TRBV7-9; tentative D call: TRBD1 (5 bases). The CDR3 is 15 amino acids. The germline V gene has CDR1 SEHNR and CDR2 FQNEAQ (reference sequence). V lost 4 bases, J lost 6 bases, and 19 bases lay in between. The CDR3 loop is CASSSQGSGISEQYF. The CDR3 nucleotides are TGTGCCAGCAGCTCGCAGGGTTCAGGGATCAGCGAGCAGTACTTC.

The table lists this clonotype with many counts. The chain has TRBV7-2 and TRBJ2-3; D call uncertain. Trimming left V 2 bases short and J 4 bases short, with 10 bases between. CDR1 SGHTA and CDR2 FQGNSA come from the germline V gene. The CDR3 runs 14 residues. CDR3: CASSLLLWADTQYF. The CDR3 region has the DNA TGTGCCAGCAGCTTACTATTGTGGGCAGATACGCAGTATTTT.

The chain uses TRBV15 and TRBJ1-6; perhaps TRBD1 as D (5 bases). This CDR3 spans 18 amino acids. Per germline, CDR1 LNHNV and CDR2 YYDKDF (reference sequence). V lost 0 bases and J lost 6, with 18 bases in between. This chain's CDR3 is CATSREVYLRDRNSPLHF. The CDR3 coding sequence is TGTGCCACCAGCAGAGAAGTGTACCTTAGGGACCGTAATTCACCCCTCCACTTT.

The sample holds many counts of this clonotype. The chain carries TRBV7-2 and TRBJ2-3, with D tentatively TRBD1 (5 bases). This CDR3 has 14 residues. Germline V gene data show CDR1 as SGHTA and CDR2 as FQGNSA. The ends were cut back, 7 bases at V and 4 bases at J, with 15 bases in the middle. The CDR3: CASTGSARADTQYF. CDR3 sequence (DNA): TGTGCCAGCACAGGTTCCGCCAGGGCAGATACGCAGTATTTT.

This clonotype showed up just a few times. The chain is built from TRBV5-1 and TRBJ2-3; D gene uncertain. Germline V gene data show CDR1 as SGHRS and CDR2 as YFSETQ. V dropped 1 base and J dropped 2 bases, with 8 bases sitting between them. This CDR3 is built from 14 residues. In nucleotides, the CDR3 is TGCGCCAGCAGCTTGACCGGGCCCACAGATACGCAGTATTTT. This codes for CASSLTGPTDTQYF.

The sample holds many counts of this clonotype. The V call is TRBV18, the J call TRBJ1-5; D not certain. From germline, CDR1 is KGHSH and CDR2 LQKENI. This CDR3 comprises 12 residues. Trimming took 0 bases from V and 5 from J, leaving 2 bases between them. CDR3 protein: CASSPPDQPQHF. CDR3 sequence (DNA): TGTGCCAGCTCACCACCAGATCAGCCCCAGCATTTT.

This clonotype was seen at least ten times. The V and J genes are TRBV7-2 and TRBJ1-1; D is unclear. With 3 bases removed from V and 1 base from J, the gap between germline ends came to 6 bases. The CDR3 runs 13 residues. From germline, CDR1 is SGHTA and CDR2 FQGNSA. CDR3 amino acids: CASSFTQNTEAFF. In DNA form, the CDR3 reads TGTGCCAGCAGCTTTACCCAGAACACTGAAGCTTTCTTT. Supplemented by reference TRBV7-2 and TRBJ1-1, the full variable domain reads GAGVSQSPSNKVTEKGKDVELRCDPISGHTALYWYRQSLGQGLEFLIYFQGNSAPDKSGLPSDRFSAERTGGSVSTLTIQRTQQEDSAVYLCASSFTQNTEAFFGQGTRLTVV.

This clonotype appeared a few times. J is TRBJ2-5 and V is TRBV5-5, with 7 bases lining up with TRBD2. The CDR3 spans 15 residues. The V gene end was trimmed by 3 bases and the J gene end by 3 bases; junction bases not matched to a gene: 8. From germline, CDR1 is SGHKS and CDR2 YYEKEE (reference sequence). In DNA, the CDR3 is TGTGCCAGCAGCTGGGGGGGGGGAGGTAAAGAGACCCAGTACTTC. Translating it yields CASSWGGGGKETQYF. Full variable domain (missing parts from reference TRBV5-5 and TRBJ2-5): DAGVTQSPTHLIKTRGQQVTLRCSPISGHKSVSWYQQVLGQGPQFIFQYYEKEERGRGNFPDRFSARQFPNYSSELNVNALLLGDSALYLCASSWGGGGKETQYFGPGTRLLVL.

In this sample, this clonotype turned up many times. The rearrangement uses TRBV11-2 and TRBJ1-1; TRBD1 matches 9 bases. Per germline, CDR1 SGHAT and CDR2 FQNNGV. The CDR3 is 14 amino acids. Trimming removed 5 bases from V and 3 bases from J; junction bases left unmatched: 4. CDR3 nucleotide sequence: TGTGCCAGCAGCCTAAGACAGGGGGACACTGAAGCTTTCTTT. Translation: CASSLRQGDTEAFF.

The chain uses TRBV11-2 and TRBJ2-2, with 10 bases fitting TRBD2. The V gene's germline CDR1 is SGHAT and CDR2 FQNNGV. The CDR3 is 16 residues long. V lost 5 bases, J lost 1 base, and 4 bases stayed unmatched. The DNA for the CDR3 is TGTGCCAGCAGCCAAGGACTAGCGGAGAACACCGGGGAGCTGTTTTTT. Its translation: CASSQGLAENTGELFF.

This clonotype was recorded at least ten times. The CDR3 region has the DNA TGTGCCAGCAGATGGACGGCAGCACAAGAGACCCAGTACTTC. Its translation: CASRWTAAQETQYF. V usage is TRBV7-8 and J usage is TRBJ2-5; D unclear. Germline-derived CDR1 and CDR2 are SGHVS and FQNEAQ. Trimming took 6 bases from V and 2 from J, leaving 13 bases between them. The CDR3 is 14 amino acids.

This clonotype was seen more than once but under ten times. At one boundary the junction diverges from the germline segment, which might be a read error. The V gene is TRBV6-2 or TRBV6-3, the J gene TRBJ2-1, with D possibly called TRBD1 or TRBD2 (5 bases each). The CDR3 contains 13 residues. CDR1 and CDR2 from the germline V gene are MNHEY and SVGEGT. CDR3 amino acids: CASSDSGRREQFF. CDR3 in DNA: TGTGCCAGCAGTGACTCGGGGCGGCGGGAGCAGTTCTTC.

There are many counts of this clonotype. The rearrangement joins TRBV24-1 to TRBJ2-1; 10 bases are a match to TRBD2. Germline loops: CDR1 KGHDR, CDR2 SFDVKD. V shed 6 bases and J 7 bases; nucleotides not matched to a gene: 8. The CDR3 has 15 residues. In nucleotides, the CDR3 is TGTGCCACCAGTCCTAGCGGGAGCCGCTGGAATGAGCAGTTCTTC. Residues: CATSPSGSRWNEQFF.

On this clonotype itself: This clone may be a read error of a much larger clone one base away. V is TRBV20-1 and J is TRBJ2-7; TRBD2 agrees at 9 bases. The CDR3 consists of 13 residues. Germline V gene data show CDR1 as DFQATT and CDR2 as SNEGSKA (reference sequence). This CDR3 is CSTRQREVYERYF. For the CDR3, the DNA is TGCAGTACGAGACAGCGGGAGGTTTACGAGCGGTACTTC.

This clonotype was detected ten times or more. The chain employs TRBV6-5 and TRBJ2-2; D not resolved. This CDR3 has 12 residues. V dropped 2 bases and J dropped 7 bases, with 5 bases sitting between them. The germline CDR1 and CDR2 sequences are MNHEY and SVGAGI. CDR3 region: CASSYGSGELFF. CDR3 DNA: TGTGCCAGCAGTTACGGTAGCGGGGAGCTGTTTTTT.

This clonotype was seen repeatedly, ten times or more. The CDR3 region is CASSDLTRINNEQFF. In DNA, the CDR3 is TGTGCCAGCAGTGATCTGACTAGGATAAATAATGAGCAGTTCTTC. The rearrangement joins TRBV2 to TRBJ2-1; D is possibly TRBD2 (6 bases). The CDR3 spans 15 residues. V dropped 3 bases and J dropped 7 bases, with 16 bases sitting between them. Germline CDR1 SNHLY, CDR2 FYNNEI.

Note on this clonotype: A much larger clone lies a single base off, so this may be a read error. The rearrangement joins TRBV15 to TRBJ2-3, with D possibly called TRBD1 or TRBD2 (5 bases each). The germline gives CDR1 LNHNV, CDR2 YYDKDF (reference sequence). This CDR3 region has 15 residues. V shed 8 bases and J shed 4 bases, with 19 bases lying between them. This chain's CDR3 is CATDFRDGSADTQYF. The CDR3 nucleotides read TGTGCCACCGATTTCCGGGACGGAAGCGCAGATACGCAGTATTTT.

This clonotype was picked up many times. V is TRBV20-1 and J is TRBJ2-5; the D gene is possibly TRBD2 (6 bases). CDR3 size: 12 residues. Between the trimmed V and J ends, which lost 5 bases and 5 bases, there was a span of 12 bases. The germline V gene has CDR1 DFQATT and CDR2 SNEGSKA (reference sequence). CDR3 in amino acids: CSARTSWETQYF. Here the CDR3 DNA reads TGCAGTGCTCGAACTAGCTGGGAGACCCAGTACTTC.

This clonotype was observed at least ten times. The rearrangement uses TRBV27 and TRBJ2-7, with 8 bases lining up with TRBD2. Germline-derived CDR1 and CDR2 are MNHEY and SMNVEV (reference sequence). This CDR3 is 14 amino acids long. V was clipped by 4 bases and J by 7 bases; unmatched bases: 9. The CDR3 sequence is CASSWSAGAYEQYF. CDR3 nucleotide sequence: TGTGCCAGCAGTTGGTCAGCGGGAGCATATGAGCAGTACTTC.

There are many counts of this clonotype. The chain links TRBV7-8 to TRBJ2-3; tentative D call: TRBD2 (5 bases). The length of the CDR3 is 12 residues. Deletions cut 1 base from V and 8 bases from J, with 7 bases between. The germline gives CDR1 SGHVS, CDR2 FQNEAQ. DNA of the CDR3: TGTGCCAGCAGCTTAGTAGAGGGTACGCAGTATTTT. Translation gives CASSLVEGTQYF.

This clonotype was seen repeatedly, ten times or more. The chain joins TRBV12-3 or TRBV12-4 to TRBJ2-3; TRBD2 aligns across 9 bases. V trimming: 4 bases; J trimming: 6 bases; junction bases outside the gene matches: 8. The CDR3 extends over 15 amino acids. CDR3 in DNA: TGTGCCAGCAGTTCCTCACGGACTAGCGTCGATACGCAGTATTTT. Translated, it gives CASSSSRTSVDTQYF.